This T cell receptor (beta chain) stems from a study of CXCR3-negative and CXCR3-positive naive CD8 T cells (dated by TCRdb to about 2019). Study-level background: In total, about 135 million TRB reads were obtained, or roughly 1.5 +/- 0.3 million reads per library. Diversity and physicochemical repertoire analyses covered some eleven donors pooled from two independent experiments. For the TRBV-TRBJ cluster analysis, the naive subsets came from about 5 donors, while the memory cells came from 3 donors.

For each CD8+ T cell subset, flow sorting was done in triplicate, and a few hundred thousand cells per subset went directly into RLT lysis buffer. Using standard density gradient centrifugation, peripheral blood mononuclear cells were isolated from buffy coats. Total RNA was extracted from sorted cells using an RNeasy Mini Kit. As for this clonotype: It has no known antigen specificity.

Taken from the germline V gene, the CDR1 and CDR2 loops are MNHEY and SVGEGT. The CDR3 runs 14 residues from the cysteine to the phenylalanine. A DNA sequence was not provided. Sequenced on a NextSeq 550. The Human TCR Profiling Kit (MiLaboratory) was used to prepare UMI-labeled 5' RACE TRB cDNA libraries. cDNA synthesis used the entire amount of extracted RNA, and PCR amplification then used the entire amount of cDNA produced. Libraries were prepared in parallel with an identical number of PCR cycles. The authors' analysis ran thus. MIGEC and MiXCR extracted about 49,000 +/- 11,000 unique UMI-labeled TRB cDNA molecules per library, requiring at least two reads per UMI. On average, each library contained about 40,000 +/- 10,000 functional in-frame TRB CDR3 nucleotide clonotypes without stop codons. After each sample was downsampled to 5000 UMI-labeled TRB molecules, VDJtools was used to calculate diversity metrics such as normalized Shannon-Wiener and Chao1. VDJtools was used to calculate clonotype-size-weighted physicochemical properties of the central five CDR3 residues, namely interaction energy, strength, volume and Kidera factor 4. After TCRdb reprocessed the reads, each CDR3 protein sequence was kept as one row, without DNA. V and J calls and clone size were set by TCRdb, not the authors. Per the sample table, the count is about 43,000 distinct CDR3 sequences. Of the sample, around 11% falls within the top ten clones.

Paper-wide results and their limitations: Naive CXCR3-negative and CXCR3-positive cells from the same donor showed similar TRBV-TRBJ usage, whereas memory cells showed distinct patterns. Freshly isolated PBMCs were used for most assays because CXCR3 expression partially decreased after cryopreservation. Because surface CD5, which has been linked to self-reactivity in mice, was comparable between naive subsets, TCR interaction strength was also inferred from TRB CDR3 physicochemical properties. Repertoire diversity was comparably high in both naive subsets but much lower in memory CD8+ T cells.

The TCR sequence derives from a human donor in good health. Some clones in this sample may be carry-over from other donors' samples. The rearranged chain carries TRBV6-2 or TRBV6-3 and TRBJ2-2; without DNA, the TCRdb call of TRBD1 cannot be checked. Sequencing input: memory CD8+ T cells from blood. The meaning of the sample's cell subset or site label: conventional CD8+ memory T cells (TMEM), sorted as controls. The CDR3 protein is CASKQGPYTGELFF.